The sequence of this T cell receptor beta chain was determined in a study of chemoradiotherapy in HPV16-positive cancers. From germline, CDR1 is MNHEY and CDR2 SVGAGI. V trimming: 5 bases; J trimming: 3 bases; junction bases outside the gene matches: 9. This CDR3 has 15 residues. The data were produced by immunoSEQ multiplex PCR, yet TCRdb's version contains in-frame clones alone and is incomplete. The sample records around 30,000 clones, roughly nine tenths being singletons. The specimen was blood, collected from a patient who underwent chemoradiotherapy. The chain carries TRBV6-5 and TRBJ2-7; 8 bases are a match to TRBD1. The TCR was taken from a human donor with HPV-associated anogenital cancer. This CDR3 reads CASSKGQGAFYEQYF. CDR3 bases: TGTGCCAGCAGTAAAGGACAGGGAGCGTTCTACGAGCAGTACTTC.